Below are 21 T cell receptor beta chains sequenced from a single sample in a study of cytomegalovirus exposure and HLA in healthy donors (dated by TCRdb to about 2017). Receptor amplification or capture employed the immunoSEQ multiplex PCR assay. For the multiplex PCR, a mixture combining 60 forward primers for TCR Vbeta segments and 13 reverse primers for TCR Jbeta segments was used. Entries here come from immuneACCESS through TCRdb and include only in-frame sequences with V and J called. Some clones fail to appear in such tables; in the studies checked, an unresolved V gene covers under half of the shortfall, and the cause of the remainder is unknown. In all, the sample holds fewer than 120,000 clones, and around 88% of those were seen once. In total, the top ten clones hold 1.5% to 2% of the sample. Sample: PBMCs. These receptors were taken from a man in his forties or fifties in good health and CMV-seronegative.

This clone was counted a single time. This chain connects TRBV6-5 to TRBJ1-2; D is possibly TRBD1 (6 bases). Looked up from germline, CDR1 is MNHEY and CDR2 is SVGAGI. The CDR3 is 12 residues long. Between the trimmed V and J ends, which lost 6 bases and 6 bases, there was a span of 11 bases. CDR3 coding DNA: TGTGCCAGCAGAGACGGGGGGCATGGCTACACCTTC. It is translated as CASRDGGHGYTF.

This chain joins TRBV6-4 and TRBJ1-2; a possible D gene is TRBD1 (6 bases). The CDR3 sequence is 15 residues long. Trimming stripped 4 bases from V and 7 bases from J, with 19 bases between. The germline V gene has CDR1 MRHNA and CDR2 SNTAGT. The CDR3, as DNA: TGTGCCAGCAGTGTCGGGGGGGCTCGGGGATCTGGCTACACCTTC. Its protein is CASSVGGARGSGYTF.

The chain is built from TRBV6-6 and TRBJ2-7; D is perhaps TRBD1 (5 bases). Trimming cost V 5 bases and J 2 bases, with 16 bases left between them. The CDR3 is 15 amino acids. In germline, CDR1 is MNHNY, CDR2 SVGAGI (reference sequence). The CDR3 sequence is CASSPSADKTYEQYF. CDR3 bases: TGTGCCAGCAGTCCTTCCGCGGACAAGACCTACGAGCAGTACTTC.

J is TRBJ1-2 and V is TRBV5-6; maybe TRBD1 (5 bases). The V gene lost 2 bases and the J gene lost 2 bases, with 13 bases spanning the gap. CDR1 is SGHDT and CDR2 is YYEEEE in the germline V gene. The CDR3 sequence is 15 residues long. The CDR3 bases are TGTGCCAGCAGCTTAGTCGGACAACACAACTATGGCTACACCTTC. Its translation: CASSLVGQHNYGYTF.

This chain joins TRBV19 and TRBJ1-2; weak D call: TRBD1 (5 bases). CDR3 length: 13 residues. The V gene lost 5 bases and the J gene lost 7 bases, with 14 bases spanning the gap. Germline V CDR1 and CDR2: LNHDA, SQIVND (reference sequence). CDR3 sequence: CASSGTGGSGYTF. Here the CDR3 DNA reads TGTGCCAGTAGTGGGACGGGGGGATCTGGCTACACCTTC.

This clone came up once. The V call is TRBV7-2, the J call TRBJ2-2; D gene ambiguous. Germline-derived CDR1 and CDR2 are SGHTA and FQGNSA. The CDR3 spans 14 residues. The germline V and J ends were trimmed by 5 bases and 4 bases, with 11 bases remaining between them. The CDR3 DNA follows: TGTGCCAGCAGCCCGCTATTCTTCACCGGGGAGCTGTTTTTT. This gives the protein CASSPLFFTGELFF.

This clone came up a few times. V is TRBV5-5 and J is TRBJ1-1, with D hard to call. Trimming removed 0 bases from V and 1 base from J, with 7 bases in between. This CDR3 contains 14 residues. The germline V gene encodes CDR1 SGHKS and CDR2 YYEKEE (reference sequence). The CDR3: CASSLEHENTEAFF. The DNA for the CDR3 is TGTGCCAGCAGCTTGGAACACGAGAACACTGAAGCTTTCTTT. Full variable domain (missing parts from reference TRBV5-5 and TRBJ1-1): DAGVTQSPTHLIKTRGQQVTLRCSPISGHKSVSWYQQVLGQGPQFIFQYYEKEERGRGNFPDRFSARQFPNYSSELNVNALLLGDSALYLCASSLEHENTEAFFGQGTRLTVV.

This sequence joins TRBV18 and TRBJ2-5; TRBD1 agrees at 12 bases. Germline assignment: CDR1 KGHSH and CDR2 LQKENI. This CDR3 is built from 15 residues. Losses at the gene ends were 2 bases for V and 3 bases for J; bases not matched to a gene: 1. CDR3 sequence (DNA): TGTGCCAGCTCACCAGGGACAGGGGGCGAAGAGACCCAGTACTTC. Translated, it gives CASSPGTGGEETQYF.

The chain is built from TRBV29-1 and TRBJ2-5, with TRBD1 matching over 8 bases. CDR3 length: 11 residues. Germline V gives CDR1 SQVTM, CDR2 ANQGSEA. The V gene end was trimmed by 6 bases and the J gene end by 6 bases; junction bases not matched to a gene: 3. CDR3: CSVSGGQTQYF. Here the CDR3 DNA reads TGCAGCGTATCAGGGGGCCAGACCCAGTACTTC.

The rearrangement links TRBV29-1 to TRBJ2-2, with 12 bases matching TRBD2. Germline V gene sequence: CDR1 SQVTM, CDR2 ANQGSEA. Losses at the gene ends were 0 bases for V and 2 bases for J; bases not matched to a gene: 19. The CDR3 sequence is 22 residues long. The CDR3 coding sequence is TGCAGCGTTGAAGATGGGCTAGCGGGGGGGCCTCGGCCATTCCCAAACACCGGGGAGCTGTTTTTT. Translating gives CSVEDGLAGGPRPFPNTGELFF.

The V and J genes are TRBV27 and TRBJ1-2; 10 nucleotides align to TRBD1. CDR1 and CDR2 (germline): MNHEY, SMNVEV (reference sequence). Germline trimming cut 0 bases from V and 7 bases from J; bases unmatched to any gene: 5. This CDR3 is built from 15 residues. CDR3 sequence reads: CASSLSGQGTGGYTF. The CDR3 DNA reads TGTGCCAGCAGTTTATCGGGACAGGGGACGGGTGGCTACACCTTC.

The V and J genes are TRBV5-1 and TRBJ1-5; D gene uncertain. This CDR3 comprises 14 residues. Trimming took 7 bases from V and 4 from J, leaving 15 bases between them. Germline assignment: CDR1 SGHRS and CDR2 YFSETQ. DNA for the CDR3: TGCGCCAGCCGGATCGACGAGACTAATCAGCCCCAGCATTTT. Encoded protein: CASRIDETNQPQHF.

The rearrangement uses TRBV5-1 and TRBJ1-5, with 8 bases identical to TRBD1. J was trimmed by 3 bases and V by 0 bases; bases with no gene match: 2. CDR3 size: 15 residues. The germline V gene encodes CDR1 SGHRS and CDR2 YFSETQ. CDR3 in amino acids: CASSLETGANQPQHF. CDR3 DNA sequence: TGCGCCAGCAGCTTGGAGACAGGGGCCAATCAGCCCCAGCATTTT.

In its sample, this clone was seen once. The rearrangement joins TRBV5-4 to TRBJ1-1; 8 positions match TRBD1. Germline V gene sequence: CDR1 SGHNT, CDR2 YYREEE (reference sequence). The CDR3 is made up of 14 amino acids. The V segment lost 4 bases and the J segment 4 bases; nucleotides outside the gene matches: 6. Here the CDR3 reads CASSVDRGGTEAFF. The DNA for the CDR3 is TGTGCCAGCAGCGTAGACAGGGGAGGCACTGAAGCTTTCTTT.

CDR3 protein: CASSILRGNEQFF. The CDR3 coding sequence is TGTGCCAGTAGTATTTTGCGAGGCAATGAGCAGTTCTTC. The chain links TRBV19 to TRBJ2-1, with D hard to call. The CDR3 runs to 13 residues. The V and J ends lost 3 bases and 6 bases respectively, with 9 bases between them. Looked up from germline, CDR1 is LNHDA and CDR2 is SQIVND (reference sequence).

The chain's CDR3 is CASSQEDGQSPREQYF. CDR3 bases: TGTGCCAGCAGCCAAGAGGATGGACAGTCCCCCCGCGAGCAGTACTTC. J is TRBJ2-7 and V is TRBV4-2; TRBD1 is a possible D gene (6 bases). CDR3 length: 16 amino acids. Trimming stripped 0 bases from V and 6 bases from J, with 18 bases between. Germline V gives CDR1 LGHNA, CDR2 YNFKEQ.

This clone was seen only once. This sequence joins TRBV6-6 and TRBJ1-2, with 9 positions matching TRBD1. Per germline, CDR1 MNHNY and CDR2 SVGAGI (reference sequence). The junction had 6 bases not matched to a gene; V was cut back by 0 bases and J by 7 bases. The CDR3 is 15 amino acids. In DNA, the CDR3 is TGTGCCAGCAGTTACTCAGGACAGGGGTTGGGTGGCTACACCTTC. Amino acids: CASSYSGQGLGGYTF.

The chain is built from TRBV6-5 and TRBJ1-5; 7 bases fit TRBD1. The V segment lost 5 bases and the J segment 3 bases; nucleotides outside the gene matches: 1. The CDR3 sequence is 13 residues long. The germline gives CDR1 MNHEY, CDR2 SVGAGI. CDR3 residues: CASSTGDNQPQHF. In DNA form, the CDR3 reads TGTGCCAGCAGTACAGGGGACAATCAGCCCCAGCATTTT.

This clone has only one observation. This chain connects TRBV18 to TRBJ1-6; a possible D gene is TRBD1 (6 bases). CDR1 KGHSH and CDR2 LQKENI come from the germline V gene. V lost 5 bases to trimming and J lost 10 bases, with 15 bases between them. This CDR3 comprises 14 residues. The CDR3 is CASSVQGIGSPLHF. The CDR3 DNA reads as TGTGCCAGCTCAGTCCAGGGGATCGGATCACCCCTCCACTTT.

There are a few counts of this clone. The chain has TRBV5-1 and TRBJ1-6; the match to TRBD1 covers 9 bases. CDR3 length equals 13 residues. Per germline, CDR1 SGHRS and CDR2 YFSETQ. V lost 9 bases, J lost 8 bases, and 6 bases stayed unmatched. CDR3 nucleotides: TGCGCCAACCTACAGGGGGCTCATTCACCCCTCCACTTT. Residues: CANLQGAHSPLHF.

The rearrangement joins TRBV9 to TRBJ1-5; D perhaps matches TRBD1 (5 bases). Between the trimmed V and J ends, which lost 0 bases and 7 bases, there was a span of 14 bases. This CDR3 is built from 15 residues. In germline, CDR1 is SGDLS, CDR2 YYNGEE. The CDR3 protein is CASSVGQGGDQPQHF. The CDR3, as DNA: TGTGCCAGCAGCGTAGGTCAGGGAGGTGACCAGCCCCAGCATTTT.